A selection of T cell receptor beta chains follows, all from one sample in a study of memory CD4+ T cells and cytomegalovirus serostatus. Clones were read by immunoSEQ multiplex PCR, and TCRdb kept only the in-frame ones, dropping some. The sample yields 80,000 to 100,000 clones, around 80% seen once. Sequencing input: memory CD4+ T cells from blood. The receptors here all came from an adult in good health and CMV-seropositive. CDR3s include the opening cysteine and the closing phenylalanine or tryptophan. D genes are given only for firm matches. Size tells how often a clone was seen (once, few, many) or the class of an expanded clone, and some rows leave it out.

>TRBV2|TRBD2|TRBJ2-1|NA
TGTGCCAGCAGTGGAGGCTCGTCGCTAGCGGGGCCTTCCTACAATGAGCAGTTCTTC
CASSGGSSLAGPSYNEQFF
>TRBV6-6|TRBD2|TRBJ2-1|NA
TGTGCCAGCATTCTTAGCGGGAGTAGCAATGAGCAGTTCTTC
CASILSGSSNEQFF
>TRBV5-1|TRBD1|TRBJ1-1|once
TGCGCCAGCGCCCCAGGGGGAGGTCCTTTTATGAACACTGAAGCTTTCTTT
CASAPGGGPFMNTEAFF
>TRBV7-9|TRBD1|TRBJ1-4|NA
TGTGCCAGCAGCGTGACAGGGGGCGGGGAAAAACTGTTTTTT
CASSVTGGGEKLFF
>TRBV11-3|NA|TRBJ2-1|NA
TGTGCCAGCAGCTCGGAGGACGGTAACAATGAGCAGTTCTTC
CASSSEDGNNEQFF
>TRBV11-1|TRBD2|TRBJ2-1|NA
TGTGCCAGCCAACGCGGGAGTTTATACAATGAGCAGTTCTTC
CASQRGSLYNEQFF
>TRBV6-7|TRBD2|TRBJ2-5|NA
TGTGCCAGCGTCAGCGGGGGAGAGACCCAGTACTTC
CASVSGGETQYF
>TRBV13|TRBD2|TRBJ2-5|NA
TGTGCCAGCAGCTCTAGCGGATTCCAAGAGACCCAGTACTTC
CASSSSGFQETQYF
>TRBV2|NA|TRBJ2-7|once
TGTGCCAGCAGTCCCTACCGGGACCGAAGCTCCTACGAGCAGTACTTC
CASSPYRDRSSYEQYF
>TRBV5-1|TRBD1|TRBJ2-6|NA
TGCGCCAGCAGCTTGTGGCAGGGGGCTTCGGGGGCCAACGTCCTGACTTTC
CASSLWQGASGANVLTF
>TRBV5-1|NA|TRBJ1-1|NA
TGCGCCAGCAGCTTGGAGTGGGGCACTGAAGCTTTCTTT
CASSLEWGTEAFF
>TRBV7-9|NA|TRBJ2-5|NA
TGTGCCAGCAGCTTATGGAGGGATGAGGAGACCCAGTACTTC
CASSLWRDEETQYF
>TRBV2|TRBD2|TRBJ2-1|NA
TGTGCCAGCAGTGAAAGGGCTAGCGGGCTATACAATGAGCAGTTCTTC
CASSERASGLYNEQFF
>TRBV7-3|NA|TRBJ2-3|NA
TGTGCCAGCAGCGTATCCAGGGGCGATACGCAGTATTTT
CASSVSRGDTQYF
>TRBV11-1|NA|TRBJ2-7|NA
TGTGCCAGCAGCATCCGACAGTCCTACGAGCAGTACTTC
CASSIRQSYEQYF
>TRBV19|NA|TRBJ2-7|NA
TGTGCCAGTAGCAAGAACAGGGTAACCTACGAGCAGTACTTC
CASSKNRVTYEQYF
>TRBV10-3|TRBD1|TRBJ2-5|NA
TGTGCCATCAGTGATAGGACAGGGGTAGAGACCCAGTACTTC
CAISDRTGVETQYF
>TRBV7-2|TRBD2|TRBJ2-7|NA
TGTGCCAGCAGAGGGGTCGGGACTAGTCACTACGAGCAGTACTTC
CASRGVGTSHYEQYF
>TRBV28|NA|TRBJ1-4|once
TGTGCCAGCAGAGTCGGGGTGATTAATGAAAAACTGTTTTTT
CASRVGVINEKLFF
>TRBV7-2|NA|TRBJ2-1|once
TGTGCCAGCAGCTTAGGTGGTAGCGCTGGCGATGAGCAGTTCTTC
CASSLGGSAGDEQFF
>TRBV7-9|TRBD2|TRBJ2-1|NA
TGTGCCAGCAGCTTCGCTAGCGGGGTTAATGAGCAGTTCTTC
CASSFASGVNEQFF
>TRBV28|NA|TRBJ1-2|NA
TGTGCCAGCAGTTACTGGCAGGGCCTCACGATTGACTATGGCTACACCTTC
CASSYWQGLTIDYGYTF
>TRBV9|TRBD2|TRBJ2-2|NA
TGTGCCAGCAGCCCACAATGGGGACTAGTCGGCACCGGGGAGCTGTTTTTT
CASSPQWGLVGTGELFF
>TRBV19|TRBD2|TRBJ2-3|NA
TGTGCCAGTAGTGCGGGACTAGCGGTAGATACGCAGTATTTT
CASSAGLAVDTQYF
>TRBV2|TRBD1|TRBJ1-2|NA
TGTGCCAGCAGTGCGGGACAGGACTATGGCTACACCTTC
CASSAGQDYGYTF
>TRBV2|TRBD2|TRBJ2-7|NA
TGTGCCAGCAGCCGAAGCGGGAGGGTCTACGAGCAGTACTTC
CASSRSGRVYEQYF
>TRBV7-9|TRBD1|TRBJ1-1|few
TGTGCCAGCAGCCGGGACAGCGATAACACTGAAGCTTTCTTT
CASSRDSDNTEAFF
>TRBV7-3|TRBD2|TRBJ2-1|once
TGTGCCAGCAGCCCCTCTAGCGGGACCTACAATGAGCAGTTCTTC
CASSPSSGTYNEQFF
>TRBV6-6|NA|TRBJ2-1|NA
TGTGCCAGCAGTTACTCGGCAGGGAGTGTCCATGAGCAGTTCTTC
CASSYSAGSVHEQFF
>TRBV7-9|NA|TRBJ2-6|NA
TGTGCCAGCAGCCGGGGGGCTTCTGGGGCCAACGTCCTGACTTTC
CASSRGASGANVLTF
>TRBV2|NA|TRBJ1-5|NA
TGTGCCAGCAGTGAATTGGGGAGGGGGTCGAGGCAGCCCCAGCATTTT
CASSELGRGSRQPQHF
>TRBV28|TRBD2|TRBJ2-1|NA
TGTGCCAGCAGTTTACGGCGGGAGGGCAATGAGCAGTTCTTC
CASSLRREGNEQFF
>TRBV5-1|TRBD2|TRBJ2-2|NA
TGCGCCAGCAGCTCCTTCCTGGGGGGGAAAGGGAACACCGGGGAGCTGTTTTTT
CASSSFLGGKGNTGELFF
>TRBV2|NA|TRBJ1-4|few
TGTGCCAGCAGTATAGTGGGTAATGAAAAACTGTTTTTT
CASSIVGNEKLFF
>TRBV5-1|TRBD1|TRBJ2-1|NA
TGCGCCAGCAGCTTGGCGCAGGGGGATTACAATGAGCAGTTCTTC
CASSLAQGDYNEQFF
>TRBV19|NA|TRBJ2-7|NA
TGTGCCAGTAACCCTGGTCTACAGGGTGCCTACGAGCAGTACTTC
CASNPGLQGAYEQYF
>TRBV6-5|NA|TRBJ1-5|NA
TGTGCCAGCAGTCTACAGGGCAGTCAGCCCCAGCATTTT
CASSLQGSQPQHF
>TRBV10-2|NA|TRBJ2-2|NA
TGCGCCAGCAGGGCGCGGGTTGACACCGGGGAGCTGTTTTTT
CASRARVDTGELFF
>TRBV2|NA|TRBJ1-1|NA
TGTGCCAGCGAAGGACAACCGAACACTGAAGCTTTCTTT
CASEGQPNTEAFF
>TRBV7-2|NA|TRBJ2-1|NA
TGTGCCAGCAGCTTAGCCACAGGGAATACCTACAATGAGCAGTTCTTC
CASSLATGNTYNEQFF
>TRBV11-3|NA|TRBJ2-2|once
TGTGCCAGCAGCTTAGTTGTTCGGGACGAGGAGAACACCGGGGAGCTGTTTTTT
CASSLVVRDEENTGELFF
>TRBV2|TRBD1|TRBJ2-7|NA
TGTGCCAGCCACGGACAGGGGATGAACGAGCAGTACTTC
CASHGQGMNEQYF
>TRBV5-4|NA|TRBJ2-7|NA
TGTGCCAGCAGCCCCCCCGGGACTCCCTCCTACGAGCAGTACTTC
CASSPPGTPSYEQYF
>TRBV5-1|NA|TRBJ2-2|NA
TGCGCCAGCAGGACCACAGGGGGGGACGGGGAGCTGTTTTTT
CASRTTGGDGELFF